The rows below give T cell receptor beta chains drawn from one sample of a study of graft-versus-host responses after intestinal transplantation. Sequenced by immunoSEQ multiplex PCR; TCRdb stores in-frame clones only, minus some. The data hold 10,000 or so clones, with about 27% observed a single time. The source was alloreactive CD4+ T cells from a mixed lymphocyte reaction culture, collected before intestinal transplant. These TCRs come from a human patient who received an intestinal transplant. CDR3s include the opening cysteine and the closing phenylalanine or tryptophan. Each record gives: clone size, J gene, D gene, V gene, CDR3 DNA, CDR3 protein. D genes are given only for firm matches. Clone size is shown for a subset of rows, as once, few, many or a class of expanded clone.

abundance: few
j_gene: TRBJ2-5
d_gene: -
v_gene: TRBV7-6
CDR3nt: TGTGCCAGCAGCCCCCCAGTAGGGGAGACCCAGTACTTC
CDR3aa: CASSPPVGETQYF

abundance: few
j_gene: TRBJ1-1
d_gene: -
v_gene: TRBV19
CDR3nt: TGTGCCAGTAGTATAGAAGGAGTGGAAGCTTTCTTT
CDR3aa: CASSIEGVEAFF

abundance: -
j_gene: TRBJ2-6
d_gene: -
v_gene: TRBV5-2
CDR3nt: TGTGCCAGCAAACATCGTGGGAGTACACAAAGTCGGGCCAACGTCCTGACTTTC
CDR3aa: CASKHRGSTQSRANVLTF

abundance: -
j_gene: TRBJ2-3
d_gene: -
v_gene: TRBV6-5
CDR3nt: TGTGCCAGCAGTTACTACCCGGGAGATACGCAGTATTTT
CDR3aa: CASSYYPGDTQYF

abundance: -
j_gene: TRBJ2-7
d_gene: -
v_gene: TRBV6-5
CDR3nt: TGTGCCAGCAGCCCCATGAGGGGAATCTACGAGCAGTACTTC
CDR3aa: CASSPMRGIYEQYF

abundance: -
j_gene: TRBJ2-5
d_gene: -
v_gene: TRBV6-5
CDR3nt: TGTGCCAGCAGTTCAGGCAAACGTTGGGACCAGTACTTC
CDR3aa: CASSSGKRWDQYF

abundance: few
j_gene: TRBJ2-7
d_gene: -
v_gene: TRBV5-8
CDR3nt: TGTGCCAGCAGTTTTCCTAGTTCCTACGAGCAGTACTTC
CDR3aa: CASSFPSSYEQYF

abundance: few
j_gene: TRBJ1-2
d_gene: -
v_gene: TRBV23-1
CDR3nt: TGCGCCAGCAGTCGGGGGGAGGGGGAGAACTATGGCTACACCTTC
CDR3aa: CASSRGEGENYGYTF

abundance: few
j_gene: TRBJ2-4
d_gene: -
v_gene: TRBV6-5
CDR3nt: TGTGCCAGCAATATAGCCAAAAACATTCAGTACTTC
CDR3aa: CASNIAKNIQYF

abundance: medium-sized
j_gene: TRBJ2-3
d_gene: -
v_gene: TRBV7-6
CDR3nt: TGTGCCAGCAGCTTAGTTGGCGGGGGCACAGATACGCAGTATTTT
CDR3aa: CASSLVGGGTDTQYF

abundance: -
j_gene: TRBJ2-1
d_gene: -
v_gene: TRBV7-9
CDR3nt: TGTGCCAGCAGCAAACAGTACAATGAGCAGTTCTTC
CDR3aa: CASSKQYNEQFF

abundance: once
j_gene: TRBJ2-1
d_gene: -
v_gene: TRBV5-1
CDR3nt: TGCGCCAGCAGCTTCAGGGTTGGGGGCGATGAGCAGTTCTTC
CDR3aa: CASSFRVGGDEQFF

abundance: few
j_gene: TRBJ2-1
d_gene: -
v_gene: TRBV6-1
CDR3nt: TGTGCCAGCAGTCACGGGGTGGATGAGCAGTTCTTC
CDR3aa: CASSHGVDEQFF

abundance: -
j_gene: TRBJ1-2
d_gene: -
v_gene: TRBV11-2
CDR3nt: TGTGCCAGCAGCTCGACGGTCTATGGCTACACCTTC
CDR3aa: CASSSTVYGYTF

abundance: -
j_gene: TRBJ2-7
d_gene: -
v_gene: TRBV4-1
CDR3nt: TGCGCCAGCAGCCAAGGTGACCGGGGCGAATACGAGCAGTACTTC
CDR3aa: CASSQGDRGEYEQYF

abundance: medium-sized
j_gene: TRBJ1-5
d_gene: -
v_gene: TRBV18
CDR3nt: TGTGCCAGCTCACCACCGTGGGGGACTCAGCCCCAGCATTTT
CDR3aa: CASSPPWGTQPQHF

abundance: few
j_gene: TRBJ1-1
d_gene: -
v_gene: TRBV6-5
CDR3nt: TGTGCCAGCAGTTACGGGGGAGACACTGAAGCTTTCTTT
CDR3aa: CASSYGGDTEAFF

abundance: -
j_gene: TRBJ2-2
d_gene: -
v_gene: TRBV9
CDR3nt: TGTGCCAGCAGCGCCCCCGGGGGAGCGGCCGGGGAGCTGTTTTTT
CDR3aa: CASSAPGGAAGELFF

abundance: medium-sized
j_gene: TRBJ2-7
d_gene: -
v_gene: TRBV5-1
CDR3nt: TGCGCCAGCAGCAAAGGGGTGACGGACCTGCAGAACGAGCAGTACTTC
CDR3aa: CASSKGVTDLQNEQYF

abundance: few
j_gene: TRBJ1-1
d_gene: -
v_gene: TRBV4-3
CDR3nt: TGCGCCAGCAGCCAAGAAAGGGTTATAACTGAAGCTTTCTTT
CDR3aa: CASSQERVITEAFF

abundance: few
j_gene: TRBJ2-1
d_gene: -
v_gene: TRBV6-5
CDR3nt: TGTGCCAGCAGTCTAGGGGGCAATGAGCAGTTCTTC
CDR3aa: CASSLGGNEQFF

abundance: -
j_gene: TRBJ2-7
d_gene: -
v_gene: TRBV5-4
CDR3nt: TGTGCCAGCAGCCAGGACAGTTACGAGCAGTACTTC
CDR3aa: CASSQDSYEQYF

abundance: -
j_gene: TRBJ1-1
d_gene: -
v_gene: TRBV5-1
CDR3nt: TGCGCCAGCAACCCAAACCGGGCGAGCACTGAAGCTTTCTTT
CDR3aa: CASNPNRASTEAFF

abundance: few
j_gene: TRBJ1-2
d_gene: TRBD1
v_gene: TRBV27
CDR3nt: TGTGCCAGCAGTTCGACAGGGGGTGTCTATGGCTACACCTTC
CDR3aa: CASSSTGGVYGYTF

abundance: -
j_gene: TRBJ2-3
d_gene: -
v_gene: TRBV18
CDR3nt: TGTGCCAGCTCACCCCTAACTCGGGCTAGCATCGCAGATACGCAGTATTTT
CDR3aa: CASSPLTRASIADTQYF

abundance: few
j_gene: TRBJ2-2
d_gene: TRBD1
v_gene: TRBV4-1
CDR3nt: TGCGCCAGCAGCCAGCCGGGACAGGGAGAAAGGACCGGGGAGCTGTTTTTT
CDR3aa: CASSQPGQGERTGELFF

abundance: few
j_gene: TRBJ1-2
d_gene: -
v_gene: TRBV4-2
CDR3nt: TGTGCCAGCAGCCCGGGACTCAACTATGGCTACACCTTC
CDR3aa: CASSPGLNYGYTF